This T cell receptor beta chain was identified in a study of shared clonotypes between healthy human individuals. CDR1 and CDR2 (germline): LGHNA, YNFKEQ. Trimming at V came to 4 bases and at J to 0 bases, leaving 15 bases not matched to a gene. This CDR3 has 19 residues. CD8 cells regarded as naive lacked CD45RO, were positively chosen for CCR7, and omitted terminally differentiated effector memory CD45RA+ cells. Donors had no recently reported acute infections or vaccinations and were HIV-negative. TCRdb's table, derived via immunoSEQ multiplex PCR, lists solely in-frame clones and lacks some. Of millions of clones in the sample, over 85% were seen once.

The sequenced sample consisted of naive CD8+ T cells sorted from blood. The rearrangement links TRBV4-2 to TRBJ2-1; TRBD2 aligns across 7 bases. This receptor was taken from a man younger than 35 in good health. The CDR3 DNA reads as TGTGCCAGCAGCCGAAATCTAGCGGCTAGCCTACCCTCCTACAATGAGCAGTTCTTC. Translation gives CASSRNLAASLPSYNEQFF.